This is a list of T cell receptor beta chains from one sample in a study of CD8 T cells in ankylosing spondylitis. MiXCR, applied by TCRdb to the 5' RACE reads, yields one record per CDR3 protein. This table has a few hundred thousand distinct CDR3 sequences, around 22% appearing once. Sequencing input: blood, either unsorted or a sorted T cell fraction (not recorded which). These receptors all come from a male donor with ankylosing spondylitis. Each CDR3 is given without its conserved first and last residue. A D gene is named only where the DNA matches it firmly.

CDR3 protein | V gene | D gene | J gene
ASSQELGLGANTGELF | TRBV14 | . | TRBJ2-2
ASSLGTGGEKTQY | TRBV11-3 | TRBD1 | TRBJ2-5
ASSFNPGMNTGELF | TRBV7-6 | . | TRBJ2-2
ASSQVTASGRLAGELF | TRBV4-1 | TRBD2 | TRBJ2-2
ASSQSIYPGELF | TRBV3-1 | . | TRBJ2-2
ATSESGTGGSGANVLT | TRBV24-1 | TRBD1 | TRBJ2-6
ASSIAGGGDTQY | TRBV5-1 | TRBD2 | TRBJ2-3
ASSLFRGGDNEQF | TRBV28 | TRBD2 | TRBJ2-1
SASHLAGLDTGELF | TRBV20-1 | TRBD2 | TRBJ2-2
ASSGTSGAIGTQY | TRBV2 | TRBD2 | TRBJ2-3
ASSPATSTVDEQC | TRBV5-1 | . | TRBJ2-7
ASSSRGDQPQH | TRBV3-1 | . | TRBJ1-5
ASSLAQGGYYGYT | TRBV5-5 | . | TRBJ1-2
AITTSGRTYEQF | TRBV11-3 | TRBD2 | TRBJ2-1
ASTGRDTGELF | TRBV7-9 | . | TRBJ2-2
ASSLRTGGFAYEQY | TRBV7-9 | TRBD1 | TRBJ2-7
ASSFTGNTGELF | TRBV11-2 | . | TRBJ2-2
ASRASGSGSRRELF | TRBV6-4 | TRBD2 | TRBJ2-2
AIKLAGGNNEQF | TRBV10-3 | TRBD2 | TRBJ2-1
SVEPGTDSYGYT | TRBV29-1 | TRBD1 | TRBJ1-2
ASSLPQGQPQH | TRBV7-9 | . | TRBJ1-5
ASSPEVGTSFYNEQF | TRBV4-1 | TRBD2 | TRBJ2-1
SAQTSRYNEQF | TRBV20-1 | . | TRBJ2-1
ATNTGLDFGEQF | TRBV10-3 | TRBD2 | TRBJ2-1
ASSYMISQPQH | TRBV6-2/TRBV6-3 | . | TRBJ1-5
ASSAPRGSTDTQY | TRBV5-4 | TRBD1 | TRBJ2-3